This T cell receptor beta chain came from a study of beta chain features in type 1 diabetes. Study-wide background: Examination of sorted cells across all samples involved more than 85,000,000 cells. Notes on the study in general: A potential influence of HLA type upon TCRB rearrangement remained unresolved herein. Fewer junction insertions and more nucleotide deletions appeared in type 1 diabetes patients. Moderate but significant shortening of TCRB CDR3s was recorded in all four CD4+ subsets from Type 1 diabetes patients.

In its sample, this clone was seen a few times. Its antigen is currently unknown. What was sequenced were expressed TCRB transcripts, since all of the isolated RNA had been reverse transcribed. TCRdb's table, derived via immunoSEQ multiplex PCR, lists solely in-frame clones and lacks some. Among about 660,000 clones listed, 11% to 15% were seen once. The CDR3 length is 13 residues. Trimming left V 1 base short and J 0 bases short, with 4 bases between. In germline, CDR1 is SGHNT, CDR2 YYREEE (reference sequence). The J gene is TRBJ1-1, the V gene TRBV5-4; D is uncertain. The source material was naive CD4+ T cells from blood. The origin of this receptor is a man aged 18 to 29 with type 1 diabetes. The CDR3: CASSLRMNTEAFF. CDR3 nucleotide sequence: TGTGCCAGCAGCTTGCGTATGAACACTGAAGCTTTCTTT.